These 27 T cell receptor beta chains share one sample of origin, sequenced in a study of shared clonotypes between healthy human individuals. Sequencing was performed with immunoSEQ multiplex PCR; in TCRdb, only in-frame clones are kept and a portion is missing. The sample has hundreds of thousands of clones, 60% to 80% seen once. Material for sequencing was PBMCs. The receptors shown here come from a woman in her thirties or forties in good health. Some clones in this sample may be carry-over from other donors' samples.

This clone occurred a few times. The chain recombines TRBV7-2 with TRBJ1-4; D unresolved. The CDR3 has 14 amino acids. Trimming removed 1 base from V and 8 bases from J, with 11 bases in between. The germline V gene encodes CDR1 SGHTA and CDR2 FQGNSA. The CDR3 region is CASSLGGLREKLFF. In nucleotides, the CDR3 is TGTGCCAGCAGCTTAGGGGGATTGCGGGAAAAACTGTTTTTT.

The chain uses TRBV27 and TRBJ2-7, with 9 nucleotides matching TRBD1. The V gene end was trimmed by 2 bases and the J gene end by 6 bases; junction bases not matched to a gene: 8. Per germline, CDR1 MNHEY and CDR2 SMNVEV (reference sequence). The CDR3 is 15 amino acids. Here the CDR3 DNA reads TGTGCCAGCAGTTTACGGGGACAGGGATTAGGCGAGCAGTACTTC. It codes for CASSLRGQGLGEQYF.

The chain couples TRBV7-3 to TRBJ2-7; TRBD2 aligns across 7 bases. This CDR3 has 14 amino acids. Germline CDR1 SGHTA, CDR2 FQGTGA. The ends lost 5 bases at V and 3 bases at J; junction bases unmatched: 7. The CDR3 nucleotides are TGTGCCAGCAGCCCCGGACTAGGAAACTACGAGCAGTACTTC. As protein: CASSPGLGNYEQYF.

The chain has TRBV11-2 and TRBJ2-7, with D possibly being TRBD2 (6 bases). CDR3 length: 13 amino acids. V was shortened by 1 base and J by 5 bases, with 9 bases between the two germline ends. CDR1 and CDR2 (germline): SGHAT, FQNNGV. This CDR3 is CASSLGLANEQYF. The DNA for the CDR3 is TGTGCCAGCAGCTTAGGGCTAGCGAACGAGCAGTACTTC.

V gene TRBV7-9 combines with J gene TRBJ1-2, with a tentative D call TRBD1 (5 bases). Per germline, CDR1 SEHNR and CDR2 FQNEAQ (reference sequence). Deletions cut 5 bases from V and 8 bases from J, with 18 bases between. The length of the CDR3 is 14 residues. DNA for the CDR3: TGTGCCAGCAGCCCCTGGGTTGGGGCGGAAGGCTACACCTTC. It translates to CASSPWVGAEGYTF.

This clone has more than one count but fewer than ten. This likely came from a read error, as a far larger clone is one base away. This chain uses TRBV9 with TRBJ2-7; 8 nucleotides align to TRBD2. The CDR3 runs to 14 residues. Germline V gene lookup returns CDR1 SGDLS and CDR2 YYNGEE. The CDR3 sequence is CASSAAGVPYGQYF. Written as DNA, the CDR3 is TGTGCCAGCAGCGCAGCGGGAGTCCCCTACGGGCAGTACTTC. Filled out from reference TRBV9 and TRBJ2-7, the complete variable domain reads DSGVTQTPKHLITATGQRVTLRCSPRSGDLSVYWYQQSLDQGLQFLIQYYNGEERAKGNILERFSAQQFPDLHSELNLSSLELGDSALYFCASSAAGVPYGQYFGPGTRLTVT.

The V gene is TRBV30, the J gene TRBJ2-1, with TRBD2 matching over 9 bases. The CDR3 is 15 amino acids. Germline CDR1 and CDR2: GTSNPN and SVGIG (reference sequence). J lost 6 bases, V lost 4 bases, and 10 bases had no gene match. The CDR3 region is CAWIRVAGVGNEQFF. The CDR3 DNA follows: TGTGCCTGGATACGGGTAGCGGGAGTGGGCAATGAGCAGTTCTTC.

This chain uses TRBV5-8 with TRBJ2-5, with TRBD2 matching over 9 bases. Germline CDR1 and CDR2: SGHTS and YDEGEE. The CDR3 length is 15 residues. The J segment lost 1 base and the V segment lost 4 bases, leaving 5 bases of the junction unmatched. CDR3 protein: CASSRSGRIQETQYF. DNA for the CDR3: TGTGCCAGCAGCCGTAGCGGGAGAATCCAAGAGACCCAGTACTTC.

The chain links TRBV7-3 to TRBJ2-3, with D possibly called TRBD1 or TRBD2 (5 bases each). CDR1 SGHTA and CDR2 FQGTGA come from the germline V gene. The germline V and J ends were trimmed by 2 bases and 4 bases, with 13 bases remaining between them. This CDR3 has 15 amino acids. The CDR3 nucleotides are TGTGCCAGCAGCTTACAGGGAGAATTCGCAGATACGCAGTATTTT. This sequence encodes CASSLQGEFADTQYF.

The CDR3 bases are TGTGCCAGCTCACCGAGAGGGCAGGGGGGAACAGATACGCAGTATTTT. It codes for CASSPRGQGGTDTQYF. The chain is built from TRBV18 and TRBJ2-3; perhaps TRBD1 as D (7 bases). The CDR3 consists of 16 residues. Between the trimmed V and J ends, which lost 3 bases and 3 bases, there was a span of 16 bases. Germline V lookup: CDR1 KGHSH, CDR2 LQKENI. Using reference TRBV18 and TRBJ2-3 for the parts outside the CDR3, the full variable domain is NAGVMQNPRHLVRRRGQEARLRCSPMKGHSHVYWYRQLPEEGLKFMVYLQKENIIDESGMPKERFSAEFPKEGPSILRIQQVVRGDSAAYFCASSPRGQGGTDTQYFGPGTRLTVL.

Points on this clone: Only one base separates this from a far larger clonotype, so it likely reflects a read error. This specimen includes other DNA sequences encoding the same CDR3. The chain combines TRBV4-3 with TRBJ2-7; unclear D gene. V was cut by 3 bases and J by 3 bases, with 12 bases left in between. This CDR3 comprises 14 residues. Looked up from germline, CDR1 is LGHNA and CDR2 is YSLEER. The CDR3 is CASSQDRYSYEQYF. The DNA for the CDR3 is TGCGCCAGCAGCCAGGACCGTTACAGCTACGAGCAGTACTTC.

This rearrangement joins TRBV7-9 to TRBJ1-1, with TRBD1 identical over 8 bases. Germline V lookup: CDR1 SEHNR, CDR2 FQNEAQ (reference sequence). The CDR3 runs to 15 residues. With V trimmed by 4 bases and J by 3 bases, 7 bases remained unmatched. CDR3 DNA: TGTGCCAGCAGCTCGACCCAGGGGGCATACACTGAAGCTTTCTTT. Translated: CASSSTQGAYTEAFF.

The chain joins TRBV15 to TRBJ2-7; D possibly corresponds to TRBD2 (6 bases). This CDR3 has 12 amino acids. Per the germline V gene, CDR1 is LNHNV and CDR2 is YYDKDF (reference sequence). With 4 bases removed from V and 8 bases from J, the gap between germline ends came to 12 bases. This CDR3 reads CATSIGRSKQYF. The CDR3 nucleotides read TGTGCCACCAGCATCGGGAGATCCAAGCAGTACTTC.

The chain is built from TRBV18 and TRBJ2-1, with 7 bases fitting TRBD2. The CDR3 sequence is 16 residues long. Trimming cost V 2 bases and J 7 bases; bases outside gene matches: 11. In germline, CDR1 is KGHSH, CDR2 LQKENI. DNA for the CDR3: TGTGCCAGCTCACCAATGGGGGGAGGGCCTGGAAATGAGCAGTTCTTC. Protein sequence: CASSPMGGGPGNEQFF.

V gene TRBV18 combines with J gene TRBJ1-2; 9 bases are shared with TRBD1. Germline assignment: CDR1 KGHSH and CDR2 LQKENI. Germline trimming cut 2 bases from V and 8 bases from J; bases unmatched to any gene: 3. The CDR3 runs to 13 residues. The CDR3 region has the DNA TGTGCCAGCTCACCAAACGGACAGGGGGGCTACACCTTC. Protein sequence: CASSPNGQGGYTF.

Comments on this clone: Given a far larger clone just one base away, this is likely a sequencing read error. As the CDR3 is not closed by the conserved phenylalanine or tryptophan, this likely results from a read error. The chain has TRBV11-2 and TRBJ2-3; D gene uncertain. Trimming left V 2 bases short and J 1 base short, with 4 bases between. The CDR3 covers 13 residues. Germline CDR1 and CDR2: SGHAT and FQNNGV. Here the CDR3 reads CASSLLGTDTQYL. Here the CDR3 DNA reads TGTGCCAGCAGCTTACTGGGCACAGATACGCAGTATCTT.

J is TRBJ2-3 and V is TRBV5-1, with D possibly TRBD1 on 5 matching bases. Germline CDR1 reads SGHRS; CDR2 reads YFSETQ. V was pared by 4 bases and J by 4 bases, with 13 bases between. The CDR3 sequence is 14 residues long. The CDR3 spells CASSDPGNSDTQYF. CDR3 DNA sequence: TGCGCCAGCAGCGATCCAGGGAATTCAGATACGCAGTATTTT. Looking up the rest from reference TRBV5-1 and TRBJ2-3 gives the full variable domain: KAGVTQTPRYLIKTRGQQVTLSCSPISGHRSVSWYQQTPGQGLQFLFEYFSETQRNKGNFPGRFSGRQFSNSRSEMNVSTLELGDSALYLCASSDPGNSDTQYFGPGTRLTVL.

There are a few counts of this clone. The rearrangement links TRBV7-2 to TRBJ2-7, with TRBD1 as a possible D gene (6 bases). Germline loops: CDR1 SGHTA, CDR2 FQGNSA. CDR3 length equals 13 residues. Trimming removed 4 bases at V and 0 bases at J, with 7 bases between. The CDR3: CASSSRGSYEQYF. The CDR3 nucleotides are TGTGCCAGCAGCTCCAGGGGCTCCTACGAGCAGTACTTC.

This CDR3 reads CASSLAKTGVQETQYF. CDR3 DNA: TGTGCCAGCAGCTTAGCCAAGACAGGGGTGCAAGAGACCCAGTACTTC. This chain links TRBV7-8 with TRBJ2-5; TRBD1 matches 8 bases. The CDR3 runs to 16 residues. CDR1 is SGHVS and CDR2 is FQNEAQ in the germline V gene. J lost 2 bases, V lost 0 bases, and 5 bases had no gene match.

This chain joins TRBV11-2 and TRBJ2-1, with 8 bases aligning to TRBD1. CDR3 size: 17 residues. Trimming took 0 bases from V and 3 from J; bases not matched to a gene: 7. Germline assignment: CDR1 SGHAT and CDR2 FQNNGV. For the CDR3, the DNA is TGTGCCAGCAGCTTAGATGGCAGGGGGCGATACTACAATGAGCAGTTCTTC. Translation gives CASSLDGRGRYYNEQFF. The entire variable domain, with the rest obtained from reference TRBV11-2 and TRBJ2-1, is as follows: EAGVAQSPRYKIIEKRQSVAFWCNPISGHATLYWYQQILGQGPKLLIQFQNNGVVDDSQLPKDRFSAERLKGVDSTLKIQPAKLEDSAVYLCASSLDGRGRYYNEQFFGPGTRLTVL.

This clone was seen ten or more times. The same CDR3 also results from other DNA sequences found in this sample. The chain carries TRBV11-2 and TRBJ1-1, with 7 bases matching TRBD1. The CDR3 totals 15 residues. Germline assignment: CDR1 SGHAT and CDR2 FQNNGV. V was pared by 1 base and J by 0 bases, with 2 bases of the junction left unmatched. The CDR3, as DNA: TGTGCCAGCAGCTTAGCGGGACAGTTGAACACTGAAGCTTTCTTT. Amino acids: CASSLAGQLNTEAFF.

With respect to this clone: Other DNA sequences in this sample translate to the same CDR3. This sequence joins TRBV18 and TRBJ1-1; TRBD1 might be the D (6 bases). This CDR3 region has 14 residues. CDR1 is KGHSH and CDR2 is LQKENI in the germline V gene. Trimming took off 3 bases at V and 5 bases at J, with 13 bases between the two ends. The DNA of the CDR3 is TGTGCCAGCTCACCCGGGGGGCAGGGAACTGAAGCTTTCTTT. Translated, it gives CASSPGGQGTEAFF.

This clone was counted many times. Other nucleotide sequences from this sample produce the same CDR3. The chain couples TRBV5-1 to TRBJ2-5; D gene unclear. Germline lookup yields CDR1 SGHRS and CDR2 YFSETQ. CDR3 length equals 15 residues. With 4 bases removed from V and 4 bases from J, the gap between germline ends came to 17 bases. The CDR3 DNA follows: TGCGCCAGCAGCCCCGACCGTTCGATCGTAGAGACCCAGTACTTC. Translating gives CASSPDRSIVETQYF.

This clone was recorded only once. V is TRBV19 and J is TRBJ2-5, with 9 bases aligning to TRBD2. CDR1 LNHDA and CDR2 SQIVND come from the germline V gene (reference sequence). Losses at the gene ends were 4 bases for V and 5 bases for J; bases not matched to a gene: 8. The CDR3 runs to 15 residues. The CDR3: CASSTAGGPGETQYF. CDR3 DNA sequence: TGTGCCAGTAGTACGGCGGGAGGGCCGGGTGAGACCCAGTACTTC.

The chain employs TRBV7-6 and TRBJ2-1, with no clear D. The CDR3 spans 17 residues. V was clipped by 0 bases and J by 5 bases, with 17 bases between them. The germline V gene has CDR1 SGHVS and CDR2 FNYEAQ. CDR3 in amino acids: CASSLARLTRNNNEQFF. In DNA, the CDR3 is TGTGCCAGCAGCTTAGCCCGACTGACACGGAATAACAATGAGCAGTTCTTC.

The chain links TRBV28 to TRBJ2-7; TRBD2 matches at 10 bases. Looked up from germline, CDR1 is MDHEN and CDR2 is SYDVKM. CDR3 length: 16 amino acids. V was clipped by 3 bases and J by 6 bases; unmatched bases: 11. In nucleotides, the CDR3 is TGTGCCAGCAGTTTCCTGGCTAGCGGGAGTAAGGGCGAGCAGTACTTC. Translated: CASSFLASGSKGEQYF.

The V call is TRBV15, the J call TRBJ2-2; no definite D call. CDR3 length: 15 amino acids. CDR1 is LNHNV and CDR2 is YYDKDF in the germline V gene (reference sequence). Trimming left V 5 bases short and J 2 bases short, with 12 bases between. The CDR3 protein is CATSSSYGNTGELFF. DNA for the CDR3: TGTGCCACCAGCTCAAGCTACGGAAACACCGGGGAGCTGTTTTTT.